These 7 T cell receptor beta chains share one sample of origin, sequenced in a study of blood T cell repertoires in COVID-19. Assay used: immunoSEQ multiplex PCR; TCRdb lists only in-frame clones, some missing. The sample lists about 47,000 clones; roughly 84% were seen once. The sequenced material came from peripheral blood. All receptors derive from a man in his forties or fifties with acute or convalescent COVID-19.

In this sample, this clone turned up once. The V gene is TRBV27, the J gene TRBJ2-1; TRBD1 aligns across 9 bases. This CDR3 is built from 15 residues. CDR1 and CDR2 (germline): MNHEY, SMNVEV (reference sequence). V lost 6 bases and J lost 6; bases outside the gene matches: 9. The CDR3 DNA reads TGTGCCAGCAGGTCACAGGGGGCGCGGTTCAATGAGCAGTTCTTC. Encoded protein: CASRSQGARFNEQFF.

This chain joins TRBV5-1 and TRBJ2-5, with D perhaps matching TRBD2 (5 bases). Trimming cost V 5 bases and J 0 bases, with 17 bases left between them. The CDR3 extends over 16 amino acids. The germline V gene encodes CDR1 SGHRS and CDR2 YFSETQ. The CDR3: CASRPADPSYQETQYF. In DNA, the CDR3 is TGCGCCAGCAGACCAGCGGACCCCTCGTACCAAGAGACCCAGTACTTC.

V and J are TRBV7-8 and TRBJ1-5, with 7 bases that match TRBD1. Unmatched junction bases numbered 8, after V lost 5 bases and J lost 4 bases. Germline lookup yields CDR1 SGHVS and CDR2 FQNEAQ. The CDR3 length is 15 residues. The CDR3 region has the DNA TGTGCCAGCAGCCCATACGGACAGGAAAATCAGCCCCAGCATTTT. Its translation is CASSPYGQENQPQHF.

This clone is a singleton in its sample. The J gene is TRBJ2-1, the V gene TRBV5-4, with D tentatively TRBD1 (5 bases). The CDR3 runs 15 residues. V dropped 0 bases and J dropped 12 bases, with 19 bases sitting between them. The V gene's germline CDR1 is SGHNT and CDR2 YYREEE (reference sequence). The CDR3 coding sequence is TGTGCCAGCAGCTTGGATCAGGGAAGCCTTTATGGGCAGTTCTTC. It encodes CASSLDQGSLYGQFF.

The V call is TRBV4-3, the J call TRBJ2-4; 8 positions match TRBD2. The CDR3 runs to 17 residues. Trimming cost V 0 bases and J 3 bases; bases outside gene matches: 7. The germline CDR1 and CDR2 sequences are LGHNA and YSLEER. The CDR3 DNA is TGCGCCAGCAGCCAAGAATGGGCGGGGGGTTTCAAAAACATTCAGTACTTC. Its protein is CASSQEWAGGFKNIQYF.

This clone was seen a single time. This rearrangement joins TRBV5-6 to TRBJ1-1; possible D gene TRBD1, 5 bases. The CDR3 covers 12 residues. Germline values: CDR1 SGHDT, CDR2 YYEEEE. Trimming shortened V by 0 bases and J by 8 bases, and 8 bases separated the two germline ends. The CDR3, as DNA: TGTGCCAGCAGCTTGGAGACAGCCGAAGCTTTCTTT. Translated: CASSLETAEAFF.

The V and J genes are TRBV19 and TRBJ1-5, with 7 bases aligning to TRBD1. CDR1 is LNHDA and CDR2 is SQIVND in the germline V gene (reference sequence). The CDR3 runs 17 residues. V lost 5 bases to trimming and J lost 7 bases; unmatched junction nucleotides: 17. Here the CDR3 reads CASSPPEYQGGRQPQHF. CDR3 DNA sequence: TGTGCCAGTAGTCCTCCCGAGTATCAGGGGGGCAGGCAGCCCCAGCATTTT.